These 24 T cell receptor beta chains came from one sample sequenced in a study of blood T cells in healthy people across ages. Primers used in a second PCR of about 7 to 12 cycles were a sample-barcoded 5' primer and a J-beta primer mix. TCRdb itself ran the 5' RACE reads through MiXCR, one entry per CDR3 protein. The data hold approximately 800,000 distinct CDR3 sequences, with approximately 25% observed a single time. These data are also associated with another study on T cells of mothers and their children.

The sample consisted of blood. These receptors were obtained from a boy aged 5-17 years in good health.

The chain combines TRBV6-6 with TRBJ2-7; 11 bases agree with TRBD2. Germline assignment: CDR1 MNHNY and CDR2 SVGAGI (reference sequence). Trimming removed 6 bases from V and 2 bases from J; junction bases left unmatched: 6. The CDR3 covers 15 residues. As DNA, the CDR3 is TGTGCCAGCAGCCGACTAGCGGGACCAACCTACGAGCAGTACTTC. As protein: CASSRLAGPTYEQYF.

This chain joins TRBV20-1 and TRBJ2-7; 10 bases are a match to TRBD1. This CDR3 region has 13 residues. CDR1 DFQATT and CDR2 SNEGSKA come from the germline V gene (reference sequence). With V trimmed by 2 bases and J by 6 bases, 4 bases remained unmatched. The CDR3 spells CSARRTGGVEQYF. CDR3 in DNA: TGCAGTGCTAGAAGGACAGGGGGAGTCGAGCAGTACTTC.

The rearrangement links TRBV28 to TRBJ2-3, with D unresolved. Germline-derived CDR1 and CDR2 are MDHEN and SYDVKM. V lost 7 bases and J 1 base, leaving 18 bases between the germline ends. The CDR3 runs to 16 residues. This CDR3 is CASTRQTRTGTDTQYF. The CDR3 bases are TGTGCCAGCACCCGTCAAACTCGAACAGGCACAGATACGCAGTATTTT.

The rearrangement joins TRBV20-1 to TRBJ2-7, with D perhaps TRBD1 (5 bases). Germline CDR1 DFQATT, CDR2 SNEGSKA (reference sequence). The CDR3 spans 15 residues. V gave up 0 bases and J gave up 3 bases, with 15 bases separating them. Here the CDR3 DNA reads TGCAGTGCTAGAGATTTGTCAGGGAATAACTACGAGCAGTACTTC. This encodes CSARDLSGNNYEQYF.

The chain carries TRBV27 and TRBJ2-2, with 7 bases that match TRBD2. The CDR3 sequence is 21 residues long. The V and J ends lost 2 bases and 6 bases, in that order; junction bases with no gene match: 24. Germline V CDR1 and CDR2: MNHEY, SMNVEV (reference sequence). In DNA form, the CDR3 reads TGTGCCAGCAGTTTAACCTCCTGGAGGCGGGACGGGGAGGGAAAGGCCGGGGAGCTGTTTTTT. Protein sequence: CASSLTSWRRDGEGKAGELFF.

The chain recombines TRBV28 with TRBJ2-7; 13 positions agree with TRBD2. This CDR3 region has 15 residues. Germline CDR1 MDHEN, CDR2 SYDVKM. The ends lost 6 bases at V and 7 bases at J; junction bases unmatched: 9. The CDR3: CASREGTSGTWEQYF. CDR3 DNA sequence: TGTGCCAGCAGGGAAGGGACTAGCGGGACGTGGGAGCAGTACTTC.

This clonotype was seen a handful of times. The rearrangement links TRBV6-2 or TRBV6-3 to TRBJ2-3; D call uncertain. Trimming left V 7 bases short and J 2 bases short, with 7 bases between. The CDR3 totals 12 residues. Looked up from germline, CDR1 is MNHEY and CDR2 is SVGEGT. The CDR3 loop reads CASKRITDTQYF. CDR3 nucleotides: TGTGCCAGCAAACGGATCACAGATACGCAGTATTTT.

In this sample, this clonotype turned up many times. V and J are TRBV28 and TRBJ2-3; 12 bases line up with TRBD2. The CDR3 totals 20 residues. The germline V gene has CDR1 MDHEN and CDR2 SYDVKM. V was clipped by 6 bases and J by 0 bases; unmatched bases: 16. The CDR3 spells CASRAPGGTSGGRSTDTQYF. CDR3 coding DNA: TGTGCCAGCAGGGCCCCGGGAGGAACTAGCGGGGGGCGAAGCACAGATACGCAGTATTTT.

This clonotype occurred a few times. V and J are TRBV10-3 and TRBJ2-7; 8 nucleotides agree with TRBD2. In germline, CDR1 is ENHRY, CDR2 SYGVKD. J was trimmed by 4 bases and V by 2 bases; bases with no gene match: 4. The CDR3 has 14 residues. CDR3 protein: CAISESGSGYEQYF. The DNA of the CDR3 is TGTGCCATCAGTGAGAGCGGGAGTGGGTACGAGCAGTACTTC.

The chain carries TRBV5-1 and TRBJ2-5, with D maybe TRBD2 (7 bases). Germline V gene sequence: CDR1 SGHRS, CDR2 YFSETQ. The V end lost 5 bases, the J end lost 0 bases, and 20 bases lay between the germline ends. The CDR3 is made up of 17 amino acids. The CDR3 sequence is CASRAGTGGPYQETQYF. CDR3 nucleotide sequence: TGCGCCAGCAGGGCCGGGACGGGGGGCCCTTACCAAGAGACCCAGTACTTC.

A note on this clonotype: A much bigger clone sits one base away, suggesting this may be a read error. This chain uses TRBV7-9 with TRBJ2-3, with D tentatively TRBD1 (5 bases). The V gene lost 4 bases and the J gene lost 4 bases, with 15 bases spanning the gap. Germline V gene sequence: CDR1 SEHNR, CDR2 FQNEAQ (reference sequence). This CDR3 is 15 amino acids long. The CDR3, as DNA: TGTGCCAGCAGCTCCAACAGGAGTGGCCCAGATACGCAGTATTTT. Residues: CASSSNRSGPDTQYF.

This clonotype was counted a few times. This chain links TRBV10-3 with TRBJ2-5, with TRBD2 matching over 14 bases. Per the germline V gene, CDR1 is ENHRY and CDR2 is SYGVKD. There are 16 residues in the CDR3. J lost 3 bases, V lost 6 bases, and 6 bases had no gene match. The CDR3: CAISEPGLAGEETQYF. The CDR3 DNA reads as TGTGCCATCAGCGAGCCGGGACTAGCGGGAGAAGAGACCCAGTACTTC.

The chain combines TRBV20-1 with TRBJ2-2; possibly TRBD1 for D (6 bases). Germline lookup yields CDR1 DFQATT and CDR2 SNEGSKA (reference sequence). The CDR3 totals 15 residues. The ends were cut back, 0 bases at V and 0 bases at J, with 8 bases in the middle. In DNA, the CDR3 is TGCAGTGCTAGAGACCACAGGGCGAACACCGGGGAGCTGTTTTTT. Protein product: CSARDHRANTGELFF.

The chain carries TRBV28 and TRBJ2-7; TRBD2 matches at 12 bases. Trimming at V came to 5 bases and at J to 5 bases, leaving 7 bases not matched to a gene. From germline, CDR1 is MDHEN and CDR2 SYDVKM. The CDR3 consists of 15 residues. The CDR3 nucleotides are TGTGCCAGCAGTCTGTCGACTAGCGGGAGCAACGAGCAGTACTTC. It yields the protein CASSLSTSGSNEQYF.

The sample holds one count of this clonotype. The chain has TRBV28 and TRBJ2-7; tentatively, D is TRBD2 (6 bases). Trimming stripped 3 bases from V and 5 bases from J, with 17 bases between. CDR3 size: 15 residues. Per germline, CDR1 MDHEN and CDR2 SYDVKM. Here the CDR3 DNA reads TGTGCCAGCAGTTTCCTGACTAGAGTTAGCGACGAGCAGTACTTC. Encoded protein: CASSFLTRVSDEQYF.

This clonotype has just one count. The chain joins TRBV27 to TRBJ1-4; 9 bases align to TRBD1. J gave up 10 bases and V 4 bases, and 7 bases lay outside the gene matches. Germline V gene sequence: CDR1 MNHEY, CDR2 SMNVEV (reference sequence). The CDR3 consists of 14 residues. CDR3 sequence: CASSSPGQGGKLFF. In DNA form, the CDR3 reads TGTGCCAGCAGTTCCCCGGGACAGGGAGGAAAACTGTTTTTT.

This clonotype appeared many times. The genes are TRBV5-1 and TRBJ2-5, with TRBD2 as a possible D gene (5 bases). This CDR3 has 14 residues. The germline V and J ends were trimmed by 0 bases and 3 bases, with 9 bases remaining between them. The germline V gene encodes CDR1 SGHRS and CDR2 YFSETQ. Here the CDR3 reads CASSLADGKETQYF. The CDR3, as DNA: TGCGCCAGCAGCTTGGCCGACGGGAAAGAGACCCAGTACTTC.

The V and J genes are TRBV6-5 and TRBJ2-4; D unclear. Germline CDR1 MNHEY, CDR2 SVGAGI. The CDR3 is 15 amino acids. V was pared by 0 bases and J by 6 bases, with 12 bases between. The CDR3 nucleotides are TGTGCCAGCAGTTACTCGTCAGAACTTGGAAACATTCAGTACTTC. Amino acid sequence: CASSYSSELGNIQYF.

J is TRBJ2-7 and V is TRBV5-4; TRBD2 matches at 15 bases. Germline V CDR1 and CDR2: SGHNT, YYREEE (reference sequence). There are 17 residues in the CDR3. The trim removed 4 bases at V and 4 bases at J, leaving 9 bases unmatched. DNA for the CDR3: TGTGCCAGCAGCCCCGGGACTAGCGGGAGGCAGGGGTACGAGCAGTACTTC. Translation gives CASSPGTSGRQGYEQYF.

This clonotype was recorded a few times. The V and J genes are TRBV27 and TRBJ2-3, with 14 bases matching TRBD2. V lost 2 bases and J lost 4; bases outside the gene matches: 11. Germline lookup yields CDR1 MNHEY and CDR2 SMNVEV (reference sequence). CDR3 size: 19 residues. In DNA form, the CDR3 reads TGTGCCAGCAGTTTACCCCAGGGACTAGCGGGAGTGTCGGCAGATACGCAGTATTTT. Protein product: CASSLPQGLAGVSADTQYF.

The chain joins TRBV2 to TRBJ2-1, with D perhaps given as TRBD1 or TRBD2 (5 bases each). Germline V gives CDR1 SNHLY, CDR2 FYNNEI. The CDR3 covers 14 residues. Trimming took off 11 bases at V and 0 bases at J, with 14 bases between the two ends. The CDR3 DNA sequence: TGTGCCGGAACGGGACCCACCTCCTACAATGAGCAGTTCTTC. The encoded protein is CAGTGPTSYNEQFF.

This clonotype was detected only a few times. The rearrangement joins TRBV7-9 to TRBJ2-5; no definite D call. V lost 6 bases and J 3 bases, leaving 8 bases between the germline ends. CDR1 and CDR2 from the germline V gene are SEHNR and FQNEAQ (reference sequence). The CDR3 spans 12 residues. CDR3 region: CASRNLEETQYF. The DNA for the CDR3 is TGTGCCAGCAGAAACTTGGAAGAGACCCAGTACTTC.

This chain links TRBV6-5 with TRBJ2-1; possible D gene TRBD2, 5 bases. Germline V CDR1 and CDR2: MNHEY, SVGAGI. V was shortened by 2 bases and J by 4 bases, with 9 bases between the two germline ends. The CDR3 covers 14 residues. The CDR3, as DNA: TGTGCCAGCAGTTACACTGGGGAGTACAATGAGCAGTTCTTC. Its protein product is CASSYTGEYNEQFF.

The sample holds a few counts of this clonotype. The V call is TRBV7-2, the J call TRBJ2-7; 9 bases fit TRBD1. Trimming took 2 bases from V and 6 from J; bases not matched to a gene: 8. The CDR3 is 15 residues long. Germline CDR1 SGHTA, CDR2 FQGNSA. The chain's CDR3 is CASSLRSGTGIEQYF. The CDR3 nucleotides read TGTGCCAGCAGCTTAAGATCGGGGACAGGGATCGAGCAGTACTTC. The whole variable domain, remainder taken from reference TRBV7-2 and TRBJ2-7, is GAGVSQSPSNKVTEKGKDVELRCDPISGHTALYWYRQSLGQGLEFLIYFQGNSAPDKSGLPSDRFSAERTGGSVSTLTIQRTQQEDSAVYLCASSLRSGTGIEQYFGPGTRLTVT.